This T cell receptor (beta chain) was recorded in a study of cytomegalovirus exposure and HLA in healthy donors. Overall study: Among the 350 to 500 donors who were genotyped, approximately 76% fell in the genetic ancestry cluster that is associated with self-reported Caucasian donors. The study's findings and limits: For presence/absence analyses, sequencing depth was assumed to be roughly uniform across donors.

This clone was counted a few times. Its antigen remains unknown. CDR1 and CDR2 (germline): MNHEY, SMNVEV (reference sequence). CDR3 size: 16 residues. The V segment lost 6 bases and the J segment 8 bases; nucleotides outside the gene matches: 13. PCR amplification relied on 60 Vbeta primers (plus 13 Jbeta primers). Clones were sequenced by immunoSEQ multiplex PCR, and TCRdb holds only the in-frame ones, with some missing. The sample gives around 120,000 clones, over 60% of which show up once; approximately 2.6% is in the top ten. This chain links TRBV27 with TRBJ1-6; 7 bases are shared with TRBD1. The source is a human donor in good health. Source material: PBMCs. As DNA, the CDR3 is TGTGCCAGCAGGCCATACAGGGGAGTAAGGGATTCACCCCTCCACTTT. Encoded protein: CASRPYRGVRDSPLHF.